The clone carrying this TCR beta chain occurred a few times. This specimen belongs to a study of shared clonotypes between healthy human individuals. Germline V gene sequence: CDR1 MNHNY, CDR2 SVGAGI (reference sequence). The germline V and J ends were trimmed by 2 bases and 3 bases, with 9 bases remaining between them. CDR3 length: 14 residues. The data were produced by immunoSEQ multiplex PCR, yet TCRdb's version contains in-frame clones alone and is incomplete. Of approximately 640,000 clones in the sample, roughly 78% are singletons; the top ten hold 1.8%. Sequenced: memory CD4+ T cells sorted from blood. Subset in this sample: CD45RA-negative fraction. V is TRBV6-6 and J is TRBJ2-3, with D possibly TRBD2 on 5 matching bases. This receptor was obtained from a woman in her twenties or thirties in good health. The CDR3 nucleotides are TGTGCCAGCAGTTACGAGGGCAGAACAGATACGCAGTATTTT. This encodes CASSYEGRTDTQYF.